This T cell receptor beta chain was identified during a study of OX40 agonist ivuxolimab in advanced cancers. Study as a whole: Three patients, one with hepatocellular carcinoma and two with cutaneous melanoma, achieved partial responses.

Details on this clone: What it binds is not known.

Clones were read by immunoSEQ multiplex PCR, and TCRdb kept only the in-frame ones, dropping some. The sample holds roughly 17,000 clones, 60% to 80% seen once. Samples were taken at baseline and on day 1 of cycles 4 and 7. Losses at the gene ends were 2 bases for V and 8 bases for J; bases not matched to a gene: 9. The germline CDR1 and CDR2 sequences are SQVTM and ANQGSEA. This CDR3 is 15 amino acids long. Points from the study as a whole: The mean number of expanded clones was higher in CD8+ T cells than in CD4+.

This clonotype was obtained from an adult with an advanced solid tumor such as melanoma, head and neck, liver or kidney cancer. V usage is TRBV29-1 and J usage is TRBJ2-1; 10 bases match TRBD2. This specimen was CD4+ or CD8+ T cells sorted from blood, taken in a trial of the OX40 agonist ivuxolimab. The CDR3 reads CSVEFLAGATHEQFF. Written as DNA, the CDR3 is TGCAGCGTTGAATTCCTAGCGGGAGCAACCCATGAGCAGTTCTTC.